These 5 T cell receptor beta chains were sequenced from one sample in a study of tumour-infiltrating T cells in Burkitt lymphoma. Generated by immunoSEQ multiplex PCR, the TCRdb table keeps only in-frame clones and is missing some. This table has roughly 5,000 clones, 10% to 15% appearing once. Sequences were obtained from tumor tissue. The receptors stem from a human donor with Burkitt lymphoma.

The J gene is TRBJ2-3, the V gene TRBV9; TRBD2 agrees at 14 bases. After removal of 1 base from V and 4 bases from J, the junction contained 5 bases not matched to a gene. Germline V CDR1 and CDR2: SGDLS, YYNGEE. The CDR3 contains 17 residues. CDR3 DNA sequence: TGTGCCAGCAGCGTAACGACTAGCGGGAGGGGGGCAGATACGCAGTATTTT. Translation: CASSVTTSGRGADTQYF.

The CDR3: CASSRSSTGGEQYF. In DNA, the CDR3 is TGCGCCAGCAGCCGTTCCTCTACAGGGGGCGAGCAGTACTTC. V gene TRBV4-3 combines with J gene TRBJ2-7; the match to TRBD1 covers 8 bases. CDR1 and CDR2 (germline): LGHNA, YSLEER. This CDR3 contains 14 residues. J lost 6 bases, V lost 4 bases, and 8 bases had no gene match.

The chain couples TRBV6-5 to TRBJ1-5, with 8 bases lining up with TRBD1. J gave up 1 base and V 4 bases, and 6 bases lay outside the gene matches. CDR3 size: 16 residues. Germline-derived CDR1 and CDR2 are MNHEY and SVGAGI. The CDR3 sequence: CASSWPGQASNQPQHF. The CDR3 nucleotides are TGTGCCAGCAGTTGGCCGGGACAGGCGAGCAATCAGCCCCAGCATTTT.

J is TRBJ1-2 and V is TRBV6-5; no firm D call. Germline assignment: CDR1 MNHEY and CDR2 SVGAGI. The CDR3 covers 15 residues. Trimming stripped 6 bases from V and 0 bases from J, with 14 bases between. CDR3 DNA sequence: TGTGCCAGCAGACCCGGACGGTGGGCTAACTATGGCTACACCTTC. Amino acid sequence: CASRPGRWANYGYTF.

In this sample, this clone turned up a few times. The rearrangement joins TRBV4-1 to TRBJ1-4; 8 positions agree with TRBD1. Per germline, CDR1 MGHRA and CDR2 YSYEKL. The CDR3 covers 14 residues. V shed 5 bases, J shed 6 bases, and the junction held 5 bases outside the gene matches. This chain's CDR3 is CASSFTGGDEKLFF. The CDR3, as DNA: TGCGCCAGCAGCTTCACAGGGGGTGATGAAAAACTGTTTTTT.